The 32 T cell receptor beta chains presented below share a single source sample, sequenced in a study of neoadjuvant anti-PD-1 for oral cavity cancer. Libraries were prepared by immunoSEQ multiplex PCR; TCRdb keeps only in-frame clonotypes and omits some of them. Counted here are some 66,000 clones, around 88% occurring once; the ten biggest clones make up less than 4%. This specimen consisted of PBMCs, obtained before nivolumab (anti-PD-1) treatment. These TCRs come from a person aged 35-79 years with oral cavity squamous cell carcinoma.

CDR3 protein: CASKETSVPGELFF. The CDR3 region has the DNA TGTGCCAGCAAGGAGACTAGCGTCCCCGGGGAGCTGTTTTTT. The rearrangement joins TRBV27 to TRBJ2-2; 8 bases map to TRBD2. The CDR3 has 14 residues. Germline values: CDR1 MNHEY, CDR2 SMNVEV (reference sequence). The junction had 7 bases not matched to a gene; V was cut back by 7 bases and J by 6 bases.

CDR3 amino acids: CASRGNTEAFF. CDR3 nucleotides: TGTGCCAGTAGGGGGAACACTGAAGCTTTCTTT. The J gene is TRBJ1-1, the V gene TRBV19, with D hard to call. Trimming cost V 6 bases and J 1 base, with 3 bases left between them. Germline V CDR1 and CDR2: LNHDA, SQIVND (reference sequence). CDR3 length: 11 residues.

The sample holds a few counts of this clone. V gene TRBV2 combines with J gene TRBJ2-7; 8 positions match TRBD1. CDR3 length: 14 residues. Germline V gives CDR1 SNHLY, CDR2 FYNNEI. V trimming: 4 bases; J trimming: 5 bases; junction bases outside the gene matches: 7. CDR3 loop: CASSGPRGPNEQYF. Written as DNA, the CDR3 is TGTGCCAGCAGTGGTCCCAGGGGGCCCAACGAGCAGTACTTC.

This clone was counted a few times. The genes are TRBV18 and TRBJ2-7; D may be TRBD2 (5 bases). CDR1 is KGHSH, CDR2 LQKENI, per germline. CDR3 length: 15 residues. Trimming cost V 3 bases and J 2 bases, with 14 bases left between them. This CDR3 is CASSPQGAGTYEQYF. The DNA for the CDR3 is TGTGCCAGCTCACCCCAAGGTGCGGGTACCTACGAGCAGTACTTC.

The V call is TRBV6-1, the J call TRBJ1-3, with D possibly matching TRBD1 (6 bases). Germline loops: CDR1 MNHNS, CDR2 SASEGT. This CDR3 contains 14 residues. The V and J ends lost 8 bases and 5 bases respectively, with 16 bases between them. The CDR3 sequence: CASLDPGQRNTIYF. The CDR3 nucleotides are TGTGCCAGCCTCGACCCGGGACAAAGAAACACCATATATTTT.

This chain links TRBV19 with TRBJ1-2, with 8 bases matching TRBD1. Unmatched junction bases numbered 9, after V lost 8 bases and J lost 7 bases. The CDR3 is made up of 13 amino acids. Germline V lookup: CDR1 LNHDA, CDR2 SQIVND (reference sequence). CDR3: CASGRGRSGGYTF. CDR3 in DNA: TGTGCCAGTGGCAGGGGGCGGAGCGGTGGCTACACCTTC.

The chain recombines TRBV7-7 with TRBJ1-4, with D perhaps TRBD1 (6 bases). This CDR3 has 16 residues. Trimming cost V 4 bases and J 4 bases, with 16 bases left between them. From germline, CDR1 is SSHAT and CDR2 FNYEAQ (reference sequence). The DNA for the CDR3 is TGTGCCAGCAGCTCCCTAAAACAGGGAATTAATGAAAAACTGTTTTTT. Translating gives CASSSLKQGINEKLFF.

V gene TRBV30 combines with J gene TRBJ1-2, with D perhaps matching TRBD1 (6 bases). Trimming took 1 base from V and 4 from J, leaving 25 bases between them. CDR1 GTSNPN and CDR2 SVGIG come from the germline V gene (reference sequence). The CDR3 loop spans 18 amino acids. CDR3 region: CAWSAQSATGPSGYGYTF. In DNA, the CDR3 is TGTGCCTGGAGTGCCCAATCTGCTACAGGGCCCTCTGGCTATGGCTACACCTTC.

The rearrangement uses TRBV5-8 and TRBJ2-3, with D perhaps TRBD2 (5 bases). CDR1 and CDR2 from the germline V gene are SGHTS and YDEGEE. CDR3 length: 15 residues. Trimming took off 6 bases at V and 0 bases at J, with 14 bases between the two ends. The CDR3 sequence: CASKKAVTSTDTQYF. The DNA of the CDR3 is TGTGCCAGCAAGAAAGCGGTTACAAGCACAGATACGCAGTATTTT.

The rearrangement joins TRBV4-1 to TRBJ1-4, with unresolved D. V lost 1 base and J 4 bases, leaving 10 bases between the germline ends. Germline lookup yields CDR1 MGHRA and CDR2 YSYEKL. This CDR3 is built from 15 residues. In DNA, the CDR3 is TGCGCCAGCAGCCAAGCCCACAGTATTAATGAAAAACTGTTTTTT. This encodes CASSQAHSINEKLFF.

DNA of the CDR3: TGTGCCTGGAGCGGCGGGACAACCTCTGGAAACACCATATATTTT. It specifies CAWSGGTTSGNTIYF. This chain links TRBV30 with TRBJ1-3, with a possible D match to TRBD1 (6 bases). Germline V lookup: CDR1 GTSNPN, CDR2 SVGIG (reference sequence). Between the trimmed V and J ends, which lost 3 bases and 0 bases, there was a span of 12 bases. The CDR3 spans 15 residues. The complete variable domain, with remaining parts taken from reference TRBV30 and TRBJ1-3, reads SQTIHQWPATLVQPVGSPLSLECTVEGTSNPNLYWYRQAAGRGLQLLFYSVGIGQISSEVPQNLSASRPQDRQFILSSKKLLLSDSGFYLCAWSGGTTSGNTIYFGEGSWLTVV.

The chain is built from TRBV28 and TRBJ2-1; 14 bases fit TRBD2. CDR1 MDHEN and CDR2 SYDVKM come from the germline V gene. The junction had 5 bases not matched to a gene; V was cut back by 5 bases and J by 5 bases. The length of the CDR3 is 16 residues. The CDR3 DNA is TGTGCCAGCAGTGCCTGGACTAGCGGGGGGAACAATGAGCAGTTCTTC. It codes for CASSAWTSGGNNEQFF. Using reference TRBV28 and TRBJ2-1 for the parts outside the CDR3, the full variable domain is DVKVTQSSRYLVKRTGEKVFLECVQDMDHENMFWYRQDPGLGLRLIYFSYDVKMKEKGDIPEGYSVSREKKERFSLILESASTNQTSMYLCASSAWTSGGNNEQFFGPGTRLTVL.

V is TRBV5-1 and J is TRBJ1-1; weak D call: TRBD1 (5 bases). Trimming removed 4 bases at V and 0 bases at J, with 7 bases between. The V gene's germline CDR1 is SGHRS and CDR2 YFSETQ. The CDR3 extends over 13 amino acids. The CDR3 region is CASSQGMNTEAFF. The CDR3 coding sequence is TGCGCCAGCAGCCAGGGCATGAACACTGAAGCTTTCTTT.

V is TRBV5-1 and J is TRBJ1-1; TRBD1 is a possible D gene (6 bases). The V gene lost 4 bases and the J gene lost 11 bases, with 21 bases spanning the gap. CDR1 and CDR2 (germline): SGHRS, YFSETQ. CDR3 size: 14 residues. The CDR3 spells CASSMDSFPLGAFF. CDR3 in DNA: TGCGCCAGCAGCATGGACAGCTTTCCACTGGGGGCTTTCTTT.

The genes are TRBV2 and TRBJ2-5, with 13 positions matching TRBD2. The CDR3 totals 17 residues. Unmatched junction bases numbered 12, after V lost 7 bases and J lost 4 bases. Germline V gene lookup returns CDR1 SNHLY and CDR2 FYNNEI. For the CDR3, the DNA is TGTGCCAGCATCTTCGGACTAGCGGGGGTCAGGGGAGAGACCCAGTACTTC. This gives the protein CASIFGLAGVRGETQYF.

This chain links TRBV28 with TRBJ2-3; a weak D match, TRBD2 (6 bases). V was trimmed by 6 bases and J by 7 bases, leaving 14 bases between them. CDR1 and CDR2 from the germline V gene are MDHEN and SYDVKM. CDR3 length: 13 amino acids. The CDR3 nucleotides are TGTGCCAGCAGCCAAGGACTACCTAATACGCAGTATTTT. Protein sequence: CASSQGLPNTQYF.

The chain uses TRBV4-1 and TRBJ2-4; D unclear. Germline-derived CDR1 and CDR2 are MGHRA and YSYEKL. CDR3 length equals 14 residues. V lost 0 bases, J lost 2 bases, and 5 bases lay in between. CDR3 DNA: TGCGCCAGCAGCCAAGAGGCCTCCAAAAACATTCAGTACTTC. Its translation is CASSQEASKNIQYF.

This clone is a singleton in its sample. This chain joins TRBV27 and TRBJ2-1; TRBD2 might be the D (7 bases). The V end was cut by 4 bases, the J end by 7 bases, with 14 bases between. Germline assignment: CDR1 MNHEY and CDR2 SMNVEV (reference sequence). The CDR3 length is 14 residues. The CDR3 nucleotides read TGTGCCAGCAGTTGGCGGGGGCTATCAAATGAGCAGTTCTTC. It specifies CASSWRGLSNEQFF.

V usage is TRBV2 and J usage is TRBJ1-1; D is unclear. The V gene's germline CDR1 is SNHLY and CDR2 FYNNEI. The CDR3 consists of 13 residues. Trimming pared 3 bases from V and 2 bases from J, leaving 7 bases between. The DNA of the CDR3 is TGTGCCAGCAGTGAGGCATTTAACACTGAAGCTTTCTTT. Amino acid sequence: CASSEAFNTEAFF.

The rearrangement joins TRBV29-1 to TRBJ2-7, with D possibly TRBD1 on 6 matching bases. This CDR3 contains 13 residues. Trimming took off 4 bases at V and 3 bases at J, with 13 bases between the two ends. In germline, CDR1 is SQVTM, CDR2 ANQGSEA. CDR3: CSVATGYGYEQYF. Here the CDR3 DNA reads TGCAGCGTTGCAACAGGGTACGGCTACGAGCAGTACTTC.

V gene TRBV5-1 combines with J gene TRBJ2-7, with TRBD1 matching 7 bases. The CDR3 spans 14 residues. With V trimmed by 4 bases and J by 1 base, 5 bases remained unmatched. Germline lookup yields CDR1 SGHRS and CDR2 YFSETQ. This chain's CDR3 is CASSTGTVSYEQYF. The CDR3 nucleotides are TGCGCCAGCAGCACAGGGACAGTTTCCTACGAGCAGTACTTC.

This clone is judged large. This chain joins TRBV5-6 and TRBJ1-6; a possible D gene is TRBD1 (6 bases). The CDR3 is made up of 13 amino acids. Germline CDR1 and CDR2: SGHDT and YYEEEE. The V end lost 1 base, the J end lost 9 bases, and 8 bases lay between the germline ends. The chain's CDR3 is CASSLTGISPLHF. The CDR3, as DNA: TGTGCCAGCAGCTTGACAGGGATTTCACCCCTCCACTTT.

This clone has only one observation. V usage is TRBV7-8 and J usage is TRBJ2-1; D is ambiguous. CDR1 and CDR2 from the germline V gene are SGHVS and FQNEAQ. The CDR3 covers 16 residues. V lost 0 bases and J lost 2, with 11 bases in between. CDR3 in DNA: TGTGCCAGCAGCTTAGCGAGGTGGTTGACCTACAATGAGCAGTTCTTC. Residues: CASSLARWLTYNEQFF.

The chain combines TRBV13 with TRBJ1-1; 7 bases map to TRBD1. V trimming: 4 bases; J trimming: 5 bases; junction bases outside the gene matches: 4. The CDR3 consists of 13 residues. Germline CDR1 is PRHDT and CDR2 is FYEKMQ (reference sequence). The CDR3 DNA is TGTGCCAGCAGCTACAGGGGAGAGACTGAAGCTTTCTTT. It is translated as CASSYRGETEAFF.

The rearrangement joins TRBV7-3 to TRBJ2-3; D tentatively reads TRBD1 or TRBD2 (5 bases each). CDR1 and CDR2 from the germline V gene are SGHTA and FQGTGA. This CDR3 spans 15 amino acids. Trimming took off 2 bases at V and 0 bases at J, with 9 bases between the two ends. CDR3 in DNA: TGTGCCAGCAGCTTAGGGGGTGTGAGCACAGATACGCAGTATTTT. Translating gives CASSLGGVSTDTQYF.

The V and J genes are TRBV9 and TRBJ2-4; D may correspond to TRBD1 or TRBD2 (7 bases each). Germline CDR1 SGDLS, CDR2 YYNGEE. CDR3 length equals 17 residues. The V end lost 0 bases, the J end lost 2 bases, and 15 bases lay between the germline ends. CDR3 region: CASSVEGAGETKNIQYF. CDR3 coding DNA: TGTGCCAGCAGCGTAGAGGGGGCGGGAGAGACCAAAAACATTCAGTACTTC.

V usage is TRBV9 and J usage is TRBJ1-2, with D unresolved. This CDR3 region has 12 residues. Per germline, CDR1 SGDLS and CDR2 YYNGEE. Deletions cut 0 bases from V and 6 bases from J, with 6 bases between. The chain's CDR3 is CASSVVSDGYTF. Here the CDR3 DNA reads TGTGCCAGCAGCGTAGTGTCAGATGGCTACACCTTC.

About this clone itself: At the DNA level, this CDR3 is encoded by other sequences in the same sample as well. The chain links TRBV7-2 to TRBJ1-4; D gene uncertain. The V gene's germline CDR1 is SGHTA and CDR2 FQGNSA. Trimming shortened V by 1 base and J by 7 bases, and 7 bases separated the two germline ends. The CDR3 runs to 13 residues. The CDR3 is CASSLGSREKLFF. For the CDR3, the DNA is TGTGCCAGCAGCTTAGGGTCGCGTGAAAAACTGTTTTTT.

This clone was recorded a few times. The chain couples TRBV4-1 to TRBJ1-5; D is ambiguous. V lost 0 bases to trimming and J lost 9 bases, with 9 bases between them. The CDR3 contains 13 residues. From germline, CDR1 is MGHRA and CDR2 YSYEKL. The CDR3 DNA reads TGCGCCAGCAGCCAAGATTTCCTAGTGCCCCAGCATTTT. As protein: CASSQDFLVPQHF.

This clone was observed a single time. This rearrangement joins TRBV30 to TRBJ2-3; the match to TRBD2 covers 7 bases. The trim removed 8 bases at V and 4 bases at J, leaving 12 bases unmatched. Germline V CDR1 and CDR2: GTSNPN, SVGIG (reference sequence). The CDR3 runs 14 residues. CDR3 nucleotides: TGTGCCACCGAACTAGCGAGTGGGCCAGATACGCAGTATTTT. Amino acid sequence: CATELASGPDTQYF.

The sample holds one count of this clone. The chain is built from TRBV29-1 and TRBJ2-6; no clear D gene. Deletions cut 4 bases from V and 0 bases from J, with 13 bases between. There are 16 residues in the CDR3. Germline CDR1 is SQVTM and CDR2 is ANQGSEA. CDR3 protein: CSVGNIGLSGANVLTF. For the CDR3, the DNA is TGCAGCGTTGGTAATATCGGCCTCTCTGGGGCCAACGTCCTGACTTTC.

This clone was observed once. The DNA for the CDR3 is TGTGCCAGCAACCCAGGGGGCTTGATGAACACTGAAGCTTTCTTT. It codes for CASNPGGLMNTEAFF. This chain joins TRBV5-4 and TRBJ1-1; 8 bases match TRBD1. Germline loops: CDR1 SGHNT, CDR2 YYREEE (reference sequence). The J segment lost 0 bases and the V segment lost 6 bases, leaving 7 bases of the junction unmatched. The CDR3 totals 15 residues.